This TCR beta chain was sequenced during a study of vaccination and CD4 T cells after COVID-19 (dated by TCRdb to 2021 to 2024). For the wider study: Every convalescent patient had a positive nasal swab PCR test for SARS-CoV-2, with mild disease in 8 to 10 patients and severe disease in one. The convalescent cohort included six males and four females, with two Hispanic individuals, seven Caucasians, two Asians and one multiracial person. Each participant got two doses of either the Pfizer-BioNTech BNT162b2 vaccine (n=8) or the Moderna mRNA-1273 vaccine (n=2). Post-COVID blood samples from convalescent patients were collected a median of roughly 100 days after diagnosis, with a range of about 35 to 180 days. Post-vaccine blood samples were obtained a median of approximately 74 days after the second vaccine dose, with a range of roughly 14 to 241 days. For stimulating the cultures, overlapping spike peptide pools were used, derived from SARS-CoV-2 as well as from the common cold coronaviruses HCoV-NL63, HCoV-OC43 and HCoV-229E. In control cultures, a CEFX viral epitope pool was used as positive control, an HIV-1 Nef peptide pool was used as negative control, or no peptide was added. The spike-specific CD4+ TCR repertoire was compared before and after mRNA vaccination in approximately ten COVID-19 convalescent patients and several infection-naive healthy vaccine recipients.

This clonotype was detected a few times. Which antigen it targets is not known. Base-call qualities are not available, and no considerably larger clone is one nucleotide away. Results the study describes overall, beyond this receptor: Among the post-vaccine SARS-CoV-2-reactive clones in convalescent patients, a median about 89% showed up only after vaccination, which suggests vaccine-specific priming. Although the median number of SARS-CoV-2-reactive clonotypes went up from fewer than 25 after infection to 38 after vaccination, the increase was not significant. The number of convalescent patients in the study was relatively small, and the study did not examine early timepoints following natural infection. Nearly all vaccine-specific clones in convalescent patients (304 of 307) were mono-reactive for SARS-CoV-2 spike rather than cross-reactive with common cold coronaviruses.

Library creation used PCR. At the Johns Hopkins FTIC core, DNA from the cultured CD4+ T cells underwent TCR sequencing with the Oncomine TCR Beta short-read assay. Genomic DNA was extracted from the cultured CD4+ T cells with the QIAamp micro DNA kit. Oncomine TCR Beta libraries from cultured CD4+ T cells were pooled using unique dual indexes and sequenced on an Illumina iSeq 100. The authors' pipeline ran thus. Non-productive sequences were filtered out, and CDR3s that did not start with C, did not end with F or W, or were shorter than 7 amino acids were discarded. The MANAFEST web application identified antigen-specific clonotypes by comparing peptide-stimulated wells against reference wells and other culture wells. For a clone to be called positive, the clone needed an FDR below 0.05, an odds ratio above 5, and a productive frequency above 0.1% in at least two of three replicate wells. Cross-reactive clonotypes were defined as significantly expanded in both SARS-CoV-2 spike wells and at least one common cold coronavirus spike condition. Similarity between CDR3 sequences was evaluated in R version 3.6.1 using Levenshtein distances (stringdist) and unrooted phylogenetic trees (ape). Through fastp at Q25 and MiXCR, TCRdb rebuilt clones from the public reads, retaining in-frame beta chains. Entries are consolidated by CDR3 protein sequence, retaining the most common genes and DNA. TCRdb's processing, not the study's, gives the V and J calls here. For this sample there are approximately 11,000 distinct CDR3 sequences; approximately 32% appear just once. The top ten clonotypes cover approximately 15% of the sample.

Read against the paper, the sample's treatment or condition label means: roughly 11-day PBMC culture with coronavirus spike peptide pools or control peptides (ViraFEST assay). The ViraFEST assay, used in the study, expanded antigen-specific T cells with peptide pools and then identified the expanded clonotypes through TCR sequencing. The convalescent patients' positive SARS-CoV-2 PCR tests fell between March and December 2020, which was before the Alpha, Beta and Delta variants emerged in the United States. PBMCs were cultured at two million per well in IMDM supplemented with 5% human AB serum and roughly 10 IU/ml IL-2, with approximately 9.2 ug/ml peptide pools added. Half of the culture medium was replaced with fresh IL-2-containing medium on days 3 and 7. CD4+ T cells were isolated after roughly 10 days of culture through negative selection using the EasySep CD4+ T cell isolation kit. Ficoll-Paque Plus gradient centrifugation was used to isolate PBMCs from whole blood, and the isolated PBMCs were then either used fresh or cryopreserved at -140C. Each culture condition was generally run in triplicate wells.

CDR1 WNHNN and CDR2 SYGVQD were looked up in the germline V gene (reference sequence). The CDR3, cysteine through phenylalanine, is 14 amino acids long. The entry retains the CDR3 DNA only, 42 bases that are in frame from base 1. The germline ends are 5 bases apart after V is trimmed by 5 bases and J by 0 bases. This chain joins TRBV10-1 to TRBJ2-6, with the D gene call left open. The sequencing here drew on CD4+ T cells from blood, cultured in vitro, taken after SARS-CoV-2 vaccination. This sequence originates from a human donor who had recovered from COVID-19. The CDR3 protein: CASSSSSGANVLTF. The nucleotide sequence is given as TGCGCCAGCAGTAGTAGCTCTGGGGCCAACGTCCTGACTTTC.